This TCR beta chain emerged from a study of T cells in Graves' hyperthyroidism and ophthalmopathy. Study-level findings and limits: From stable hyperthyroidism, ophthalmopathy was set apart by a 13 V-J model.

Diagnosing involved the use of clinical symptoms, serum thyroxine and TRAb, thyroid ultrasound and orbital computed tomography. As regards this clonotype: What it binds is not known. This CDR3 is missing its conserved last phenylalanine or tryptophan, likely due to a read error. The limits of the CDR3 on the DNA are not certain, so only TCRdb's listed CDR3 is given.

Researchers took RNA transcripts and amplified the TCR beta CDR3 regions from them. The TCR CDR3 was amplified in a first-round RT-PCR using the HTBI primer set. TCRdb reprocessed the multiplex PCR reads with MiXCR, giving one entry per CDR3 protein. In the table there are a few hundred thousand distinct CDR3 sequences, just over 45% of which are singletons. This sequence originates from an adult woman with Graves' disease, either hyperthyroidism or ophthalmopathy (not recorded which). The material sequenced was peripheral blood or thyroid tissue (not recorded which).

CDR3 residues: CSARATGHQPQH. This sequence joins TRBV20-1 and TRBJ1-2; whether TRBD1, the table's D call, matches the DNA was not checked. The CDR3 is 12 residues long, counting both termini. Germline CDR1 is DFQATT and CDR2 is SNEGSKA (reference sequence).